The sequence of this T cell receptor (beta chain) was determined in a study of cytomegalovirus exposure and HLA in healthy donors. The repertoire was sequenced with immunoSEQ multiplex PCR; TCRdb's copy has only in-frame clones and lacks some. The data contain more than 300,000 clones, roughly 85% of them singletons. The CDR3 loop spans 17 amino acids. Germline loops: CDR1 LGHNA, CDR2 YNFKEQ. Trimming removed 4 bases from V and 3 bases from J, with 19 bases in between. Specimen: PBMCs. The chain employs TRBV4-2 and TRBJ1-5; TRBD1 is a possible D gene (5 bases). This TCR was recovered from a woman between 18 and 29 years old in good health and CMV-seronegative. The CDR3 DNA follows: TGTGCCAGCAGCCCCGGAACGGGGGAAGGTACCAATCAGCCCCAGCATTTT. This encodes CASSPGTGEGTNQPQHF.